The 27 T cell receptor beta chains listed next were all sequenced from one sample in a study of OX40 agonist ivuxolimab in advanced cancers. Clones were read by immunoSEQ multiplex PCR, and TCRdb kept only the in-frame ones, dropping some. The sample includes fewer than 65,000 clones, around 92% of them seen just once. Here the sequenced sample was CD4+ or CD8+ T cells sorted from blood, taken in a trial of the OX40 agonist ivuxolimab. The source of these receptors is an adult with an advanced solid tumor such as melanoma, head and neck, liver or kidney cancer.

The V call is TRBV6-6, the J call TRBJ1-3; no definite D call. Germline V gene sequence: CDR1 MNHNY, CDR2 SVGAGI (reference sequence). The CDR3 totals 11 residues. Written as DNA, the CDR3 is TGTGGGTGTAGCTCTGGAAACACCATATATTTT. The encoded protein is CGCSSGNTIYF.

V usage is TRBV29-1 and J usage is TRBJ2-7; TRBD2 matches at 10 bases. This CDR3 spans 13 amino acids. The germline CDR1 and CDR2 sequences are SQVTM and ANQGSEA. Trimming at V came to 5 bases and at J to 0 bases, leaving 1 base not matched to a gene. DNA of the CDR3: TGCAGCGTTCCTAGCGGGAGCTCCTACGAGCAGTACTTC. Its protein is CSVPSGSSYEQYF.

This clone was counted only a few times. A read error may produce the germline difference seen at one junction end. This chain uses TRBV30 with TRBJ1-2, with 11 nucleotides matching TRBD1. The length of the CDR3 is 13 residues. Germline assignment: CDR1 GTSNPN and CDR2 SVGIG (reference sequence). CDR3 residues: CAWRGQGAAPPDF. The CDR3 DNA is TGTGCCTGGAGAGGACAGGGGGCTGCGCCACCCGACTTC.

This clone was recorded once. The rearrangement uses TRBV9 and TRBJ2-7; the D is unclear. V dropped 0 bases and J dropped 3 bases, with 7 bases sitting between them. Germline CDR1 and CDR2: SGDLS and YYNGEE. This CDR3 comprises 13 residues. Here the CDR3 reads CASSVGAHYEQYF. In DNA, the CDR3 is TGTGCCAGCAGCGTAGGTGCCCACTACGAGCAGTACTTC.

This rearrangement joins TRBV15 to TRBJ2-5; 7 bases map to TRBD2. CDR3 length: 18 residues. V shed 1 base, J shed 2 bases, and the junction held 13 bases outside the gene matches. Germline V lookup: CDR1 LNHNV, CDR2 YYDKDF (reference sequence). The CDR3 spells CATSRGRDHKRGQETQYF. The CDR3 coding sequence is TGTGCCACCAGCAGAGGGAGGGACCATAAGCGGGGACAAGAGACCCAGTACTTC.

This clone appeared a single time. For the CDR3, the DNA is TGCGCCAGCAGCGGGACTAGCGGCAACTCCTACAATGAGCAGTTCTTC. This encodes CASSGTSGNSYNEQFF. The rearrangement links TRBV4-1 to TRBJ2-1, with 11 bases fitting TRBD2. The CDR3 spans 16 residues. The ends lost 5 bases at V and 0 bases at J; junction bases unmatched: 3. Per the germline V gene, CDR1 is MGHRA and CDR2 is YSYEKL.

The CDR3 DNA follows: TGTGCCAGCGTGGGGTACACCGGGGAGCTGTTTTTT. This sequence encodes CASVGYTGELFF. V is TRBV7-9 and J is TRBJ2-2; D call uncertain. V lost 8 bases to trimming and J lost 3 bases, with 7 bases between them. This CDR3 comprises 12 residues. The germline V gene has CDR1 SEHNR and CDR2 FQNEAQ (reference sequence).

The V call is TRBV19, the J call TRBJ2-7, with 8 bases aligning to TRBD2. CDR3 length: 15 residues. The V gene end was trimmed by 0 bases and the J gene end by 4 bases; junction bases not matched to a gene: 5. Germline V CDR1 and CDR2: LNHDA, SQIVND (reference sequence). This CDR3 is CASSIELADPYEQYF. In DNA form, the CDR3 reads TGTGCCAGTAGTATAGAACTAGCGGACCCATACGAGCAGTACTTC. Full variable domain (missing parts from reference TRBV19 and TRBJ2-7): DGGITQSPKYLFRKEGQNVTLSCEQNLNHDAMYWYRQDPGQGLRLIYYSQIVNDFQKGDIAEGYSVSREKKESFPLTVTSAQKNPTAFYLCASSIELADPYEQYFGPGTRLTVT.

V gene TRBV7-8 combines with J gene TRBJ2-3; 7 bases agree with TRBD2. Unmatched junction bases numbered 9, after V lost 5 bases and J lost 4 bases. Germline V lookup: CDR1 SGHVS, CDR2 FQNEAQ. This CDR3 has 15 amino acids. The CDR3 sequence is CASSPTRTRSDTQYF. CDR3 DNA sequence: TGTGCCAGCAGCCCCACCCGGACTAGATCAGATACGCAGTATTTT.

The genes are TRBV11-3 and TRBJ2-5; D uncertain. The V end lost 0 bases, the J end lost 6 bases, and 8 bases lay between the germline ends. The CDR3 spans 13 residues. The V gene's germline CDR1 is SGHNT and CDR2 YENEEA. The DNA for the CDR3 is TGTGCCAGCAGCTTAGATATGAGTCAGACCCAGTACTTC. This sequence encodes CASSLDMSQTQYF.

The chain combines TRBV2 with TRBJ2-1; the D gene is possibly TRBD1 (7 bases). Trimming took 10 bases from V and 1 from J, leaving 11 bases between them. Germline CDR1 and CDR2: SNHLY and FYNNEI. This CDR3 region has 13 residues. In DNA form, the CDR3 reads TGTGCCATCTCAGGGGGGTCCTACAATGAGCAGTTCTTC. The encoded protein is CAISGGSYNEQFF.

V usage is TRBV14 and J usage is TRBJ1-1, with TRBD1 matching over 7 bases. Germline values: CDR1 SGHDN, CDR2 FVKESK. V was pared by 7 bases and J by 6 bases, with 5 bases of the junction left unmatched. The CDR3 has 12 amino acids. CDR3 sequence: CASIDRAPEAFF. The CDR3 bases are TGTGCCAGCATTGACAGGGCCCCTGAAGCTTTCTTT. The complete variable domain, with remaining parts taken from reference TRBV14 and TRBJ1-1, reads EAGVTQFPSHSVIEKGQTVTLRCDPISGHDNLYWYRRVMGKEIKFLLHFVKESKQDESGMPNNRFLAERTGGTYSTLKVQPAELEDSGVYFCASIDRAPEAFFGQGTRLTVV.

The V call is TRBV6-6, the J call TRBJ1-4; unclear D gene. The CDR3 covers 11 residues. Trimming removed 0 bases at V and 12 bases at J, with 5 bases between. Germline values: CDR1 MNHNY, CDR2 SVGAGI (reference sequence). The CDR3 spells CASSYSSELFF. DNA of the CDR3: TGTGCCAGCAGTTACTCCAGTGAACTGTTTTTT.

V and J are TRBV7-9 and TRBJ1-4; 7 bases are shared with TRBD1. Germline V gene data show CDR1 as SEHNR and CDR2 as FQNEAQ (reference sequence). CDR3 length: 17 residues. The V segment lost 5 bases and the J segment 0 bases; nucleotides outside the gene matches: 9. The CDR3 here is CASSPLGTAATNEKLFF. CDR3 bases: TGTGCCAGCAGCCCCCTCGGGACAGCTGCAACTAATGAAAAACTGTTTTTT.

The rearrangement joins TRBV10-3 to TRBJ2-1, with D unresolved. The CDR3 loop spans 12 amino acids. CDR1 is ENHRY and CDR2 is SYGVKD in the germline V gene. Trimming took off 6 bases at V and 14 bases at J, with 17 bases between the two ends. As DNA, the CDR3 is TGTGCCATCAGATCCTATAGTAACGGAGAGTTCTTC. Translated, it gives CAIRSYSNGEFF.

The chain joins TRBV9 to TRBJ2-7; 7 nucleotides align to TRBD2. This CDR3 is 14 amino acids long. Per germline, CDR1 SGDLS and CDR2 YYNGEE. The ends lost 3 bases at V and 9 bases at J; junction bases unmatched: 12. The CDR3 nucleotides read TGTGCCAGCAGCGCCACTGACCGGTCGGGGGGGCAGTACTTC. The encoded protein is CASSATDRSGGQYF.

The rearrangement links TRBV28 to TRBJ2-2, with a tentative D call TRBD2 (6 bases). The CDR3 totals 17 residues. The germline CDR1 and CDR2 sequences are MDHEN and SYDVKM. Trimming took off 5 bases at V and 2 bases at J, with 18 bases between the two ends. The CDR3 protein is CASSGPSRGVNTGELFF. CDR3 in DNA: TGTGCCAGCAGTGGCCCTTCTCGCGGGGTTAACACCGGGGAGCTGTTTTTT.

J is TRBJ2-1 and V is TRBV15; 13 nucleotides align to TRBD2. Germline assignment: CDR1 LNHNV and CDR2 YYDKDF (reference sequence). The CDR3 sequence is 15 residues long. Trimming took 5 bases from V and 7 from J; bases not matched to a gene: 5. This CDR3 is CATSSGLAGVNEQFF. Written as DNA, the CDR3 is TGTGCCACCAGCTCCGGACTAGCGGGAGTTAATGAGCAGTTCTTC.

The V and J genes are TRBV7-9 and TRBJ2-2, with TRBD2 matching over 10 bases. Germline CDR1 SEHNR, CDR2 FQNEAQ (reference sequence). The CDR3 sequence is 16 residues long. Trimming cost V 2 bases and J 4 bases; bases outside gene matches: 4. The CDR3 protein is CASSLSGTSVTGELFF. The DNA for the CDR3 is TGTGCCAGCAGCTTATCAGGGACTAGCGTCACCGGGGAGCTGTTTTTT.

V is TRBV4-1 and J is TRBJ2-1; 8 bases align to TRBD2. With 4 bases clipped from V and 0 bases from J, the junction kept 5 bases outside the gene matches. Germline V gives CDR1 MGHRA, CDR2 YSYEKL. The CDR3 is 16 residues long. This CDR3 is CASSLSGIGSYNEQFF. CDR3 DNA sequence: TGCGCCAGCAGCCTTAGCGGGATAGGCTCCTACAATGAGCAGTTCTTC.

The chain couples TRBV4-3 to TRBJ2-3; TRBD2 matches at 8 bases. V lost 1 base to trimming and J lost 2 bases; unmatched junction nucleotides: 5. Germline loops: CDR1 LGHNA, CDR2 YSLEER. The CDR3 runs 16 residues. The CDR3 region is CASSQGLAGITDTQYF. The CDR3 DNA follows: TGCGCCAGCAGCCAAGGGTTAGCGGGAATCACAGATACGCAGTATTTT.

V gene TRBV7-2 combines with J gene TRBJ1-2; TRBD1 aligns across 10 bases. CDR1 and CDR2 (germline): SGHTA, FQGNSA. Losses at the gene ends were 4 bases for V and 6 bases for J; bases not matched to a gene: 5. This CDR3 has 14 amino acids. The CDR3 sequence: CASSYTGTGDGYTF. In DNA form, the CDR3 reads TGTGCCAGCAGCTATACCGGGACAGGGGATGGCTACACCTTC. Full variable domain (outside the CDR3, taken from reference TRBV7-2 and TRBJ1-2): GAGVSQSPSNKVTEKGKDVELRCDPISGHTALYWYRQSLGQGLEFLIYFQGNSAPDKSGLPSDRFSAERTGGSVSTLTIQRTQQEDSAVYLCASSYTGTGDGYTFGSGTRLTVV.

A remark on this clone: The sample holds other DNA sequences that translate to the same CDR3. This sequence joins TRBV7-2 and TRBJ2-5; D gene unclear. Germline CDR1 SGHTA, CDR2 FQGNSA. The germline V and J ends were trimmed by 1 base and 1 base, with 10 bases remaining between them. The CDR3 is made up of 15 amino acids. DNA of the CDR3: TGTGCCAGCAGCTTAGTTGCCCGGCCCCAAGAGACCCAGTACTTC. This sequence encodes CASSLVARPQETQYF. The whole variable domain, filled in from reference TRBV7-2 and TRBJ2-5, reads GAGVSQSPSNKVTEKGKDVELRCDPISGHTALYWYRQSLGQGLEFLIYFQGNSAPDKSGLPSDRFSAERTGGSVSTLTIQRTQQEDSAVYLCASSLVARPQETQYFGPGTRLLVL.

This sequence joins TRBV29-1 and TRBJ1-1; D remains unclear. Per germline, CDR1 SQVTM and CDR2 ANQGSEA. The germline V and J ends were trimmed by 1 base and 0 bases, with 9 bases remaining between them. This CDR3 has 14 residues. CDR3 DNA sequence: TGCAGCGTTGAAGCGAAGGGAATGAACACTGAAGCTTTCTTT. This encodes CSVEAKGMNTEAFF.

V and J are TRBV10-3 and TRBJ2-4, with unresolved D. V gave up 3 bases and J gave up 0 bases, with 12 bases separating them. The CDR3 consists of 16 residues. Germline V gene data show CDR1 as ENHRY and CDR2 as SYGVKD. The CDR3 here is CAISDLPAEAKNIQYF. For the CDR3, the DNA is TGTGCCATCAGTGATTTGCCAGCAGAAGCCAAAAACATTCAGTACTTC.

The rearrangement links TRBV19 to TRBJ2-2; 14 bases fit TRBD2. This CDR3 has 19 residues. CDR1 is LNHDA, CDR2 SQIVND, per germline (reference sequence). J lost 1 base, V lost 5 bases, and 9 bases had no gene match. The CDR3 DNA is TGTGCCAGTAGTCCACCGGGACTAGCGGGAGCCCTGAACACCGGGGAGCTGTTTTTT. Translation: CASSPPGLAGALNTGELFF. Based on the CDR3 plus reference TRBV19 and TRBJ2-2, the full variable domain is DGGITQSPKYLFRKEGQNVTLSCEQNLNHDAMYWYRQDPGQGLRLIYYSQIVNDFQKGDIAEGYSVSREKKESFPLTVTSAQKNPTAFYLCASSPPGLAGALNTGELFFGEGSRLTVL.

The CDR3 coding sequence is TGCACCAGCAGCCATCCCAAAGGGGAGGGGGTCCTTGAGACCCAGTACTTC. Protein: CTSSHPKGEGVLETQYF. This rearrangement joins TRBV1 to TRBJ2-5; the D call TRBD2 from the table was never checked on the DNA. TRBV1 is noted as a pseudogene. The CDR3 covers 17 residues.